This TCR beta chain was found in a study of somatic mutations in cytotoxic T cells in rheumatoid arthritis. Study-wide context: Flow cytometric sorting isolated some V beta antibody-stained T-cell populations at nearly 100% purity, and among them were V beta1+ cells that underwent TCRB sequencing.

A remark on this clone: Its antigen remains unknown.

General observations from the study: It was in rheumatoid arthritis patients, but not in healthy controls, that CD8+ clonality increased with age. Unidentified antigens were the targets of the expanded CD8+ clones.

Trimming stripped 4 bases from V and 9 bases from J, with 13 bases between. The germline V gene has CDR1 PRHDT and CDR2 FYEKMQ (reference sequence). The CDR3 consists of 13 residues. Assay used: immunoSEQ multiplex PCR; TCRdb lists only in-frame clones, some missing. This repertoire shows about 18,000 clones, about 80% found once; its top ten account for roughly 30%. V is TRBV13 and J is TRBJ2-1; D is perhaps TRBD2 (5 bases). The receptor comes from an adult with rheumatoid arthritis. Source material: CD8+ T cells sorted from blood. The CDR3 reads CASSSQGGLEQFF. Here the CDR3 DNA reads TGTGCCAGCAGCTCACAAGGCGGGCTTGAGCAGTTCTTC.